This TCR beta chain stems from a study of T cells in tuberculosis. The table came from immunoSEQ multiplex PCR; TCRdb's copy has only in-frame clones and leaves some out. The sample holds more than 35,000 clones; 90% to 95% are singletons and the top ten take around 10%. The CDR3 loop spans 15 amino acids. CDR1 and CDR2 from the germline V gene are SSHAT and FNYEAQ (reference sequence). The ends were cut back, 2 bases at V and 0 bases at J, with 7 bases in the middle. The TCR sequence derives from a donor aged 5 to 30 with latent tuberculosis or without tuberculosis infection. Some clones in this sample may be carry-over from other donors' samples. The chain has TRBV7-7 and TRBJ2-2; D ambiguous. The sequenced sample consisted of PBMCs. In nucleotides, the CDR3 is TGTGCCAGCAGCTTATCCAGATCGAACACCGGGGAGCTGTTTTTT. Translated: CASSLSRSNTGELFF.